This TCR beta chain was recorded in a study of lymphopenia after photon versus proton radiotherapy. Study results and caveats: Relative stability marked proton patients; photon patients lost diversity and naive cells. Post-nadir TCR diversity decline inversely tracked overall survival among those who died. Better survival with proton therapy was suggested as possible, not demonstrated. Post-nadir diversity loss with photons came from oligoclonal expansion, particularly CD8+ Temra cells.

The protocol was immunoSEQ multiplex PCR, while the TCRdb copy is restricted to in-frame clones and leaves out a portion. The table has 25,000 to 30,000 clones, about 81% seen once. About this clone itself: No antigen is known for it.

The CDR3 runs to 15 residues. CDR1 SSHAT and CDR2 FNYEAQ come from the germline V gene (reference sequence). V lost 1 base to trimming and J lost 4 bases; unmatched junction nucleotides: 6. The receptor was derived from a man in his fifties with gastric cancer. Specimen: peripheral blood, collected from a patient treated with photon-based radiotherapy. The chain couples TRBV7-7 to TRBJ2-5; 7 bases are shared with TRBD1. The CDR3 spells CASSLGDRDSETQYF. In DNA, the CDR3 is TGTGCCAGCAGCTTAGGAGACAGGGATTCAGAGACCCAGTACTTC.